Reported below is one T cell receptor (beta chain). The antigen this receptor binds is unknown. The germline gene is not matched at one end of the junction; a read error may be the cause. Patients with a history of autoimmune disease or receiving systemic immunosuppression were excluded from the trial. Peripheral blood for TCR sequencing was collected from all dose cohorts at baseline, on cycle 4 day 1, and on cycle 7 day 1. The samples were drawn from a first-in-human, open-label, multicenter phase I dose-escalation trial of ivuxolimab. Adults with locally advanced or metastatic head and neck squamous cell, hepatocellular, melanoma or renal cell carcinoma were enrolled in the trial. CD4+ and CD8+ T cells were sorted separately from peripheral blood before TCR sequencing. Genomic DNA was extracted from sorted cells for sequencing of the TCRbeta CDR3 region. TCRbeta CDR3 regions were sequenced using the immunoSEQ Assay. TCRdb holds this immuneACCESS table with in-frame rearrangements only. Some clones are missing; in checked studies, unresolved V genes explain under half, and the rest has no known cause. The table for this sample lists around 54,000 clones; roughly 94% of them were counted only once. The ten largest clonotypes hold more than 10% of the sample.

The data belong to a study of OX40 agonist ivuxolimab in advanced cancers. Turning to the overall study: Ivuxolimab was an agonistic, fully human IgG2 monoclonal antibody directed against OX40 (CD134), a costimulatory receptor. Among the approximately 54 dose-escalation patients, approximately 20 had hepatocellular carcinoma, 15 or so melanoma, 9 renal cell carcinoma and 9 head and neck cancer. Intravenous ivuxolimab was administered to patients every 2 weeks at six dose levels: 0.01, 0.1, 0.3, 1.5, 3 and 10 mg/kg. In the dose-escalation cohort, 70% to 85% of patients were male, and the mean age was approximately 60 years, with a range of 23 to 79. Patients were allowed to have had prior anti-PD-1, anti-PD-L1 or anti-CTLA-4 therapy, and 40% of the dose-escalation patients had been treated with checkpoint inhibitors. Partial responses were achieved by three dose-escalation patients, of whom one had hepatocellular carcinoma and two had cutaneous melanoma. The point of sequencing TCRbeta in the periphery was to test whether ivuxolimab changed TCR sequence diversity and drove clonal T-cell expansion. The paper reports the monotherapy dose-escalation portion (N ≈ 50 patients) of the phase I ivuxolimab trial.

Summary of the overall study and its limitations: On average, CD8+ T cells showed more expanded clones than CD4+ T cells after ivuxolimab. In partial responders in the 0.1-3.0 mg/kg groups, normalized peripheral clonal expansion was found to be among the lowest, especially among CD8+ T cells. At doses from 0.1 to 3.0 mg/kg, clonal expansion was seen in both CD4+ and CD8+ blood T cells between baseline and week 6. The antigen specificity of the clonally expanded peripheral T cells was not determined. Low levels of normalized T-cell clonal expansion were also seen in some patients who did not respond.

Including the terminal cysteine and phenylalanine, the CDR3 comprises 13 residues. The retained sequence is limited to the CDR3, 39 bases, with the frame set at the first base. From a lookup of the germline V gene (reference sequence), CDR1 and CDR2 are SSHAT and FNYEAQ. The TCR was taken from an adult with an advanced solid tumor such as melanoma, head and neck, liver or kidney cancer. Sequences were derived from CD4+ or CD8+ T cells sorted from blood, sampled in a trial of the OX40 agonist ivuxolimab. The V and J segments used are TRBV7-7 and TRBJ2-7, and 7 bases in between align with TRBD2. The CDR3 is CASSGIPDYEQYF. The sequence in DNA is TGTGCTAGCAGCGGGATTCCTGATTACGAGCAGTACTTC.